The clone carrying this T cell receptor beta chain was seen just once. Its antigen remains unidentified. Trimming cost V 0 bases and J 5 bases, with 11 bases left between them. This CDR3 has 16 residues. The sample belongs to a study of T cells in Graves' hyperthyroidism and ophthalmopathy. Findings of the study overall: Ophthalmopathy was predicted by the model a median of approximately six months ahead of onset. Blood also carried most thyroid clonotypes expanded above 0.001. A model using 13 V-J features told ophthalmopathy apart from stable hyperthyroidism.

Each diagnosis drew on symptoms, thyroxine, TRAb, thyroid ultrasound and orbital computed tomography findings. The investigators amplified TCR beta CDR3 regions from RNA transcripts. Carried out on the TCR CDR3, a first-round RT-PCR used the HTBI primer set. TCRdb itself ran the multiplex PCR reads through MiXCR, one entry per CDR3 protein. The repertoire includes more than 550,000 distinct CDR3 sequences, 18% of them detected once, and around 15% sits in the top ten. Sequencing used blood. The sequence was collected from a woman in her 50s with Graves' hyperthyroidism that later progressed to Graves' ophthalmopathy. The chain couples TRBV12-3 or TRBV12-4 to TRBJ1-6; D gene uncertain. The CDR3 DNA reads TGTGCCAGCAGTTTAGCTGGTGGGCATGATAATTCACCCCTCCACTTT. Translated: CASSLAGGHDNSPLHF.